This T cell receptor (beta chain) was recovered during a study of blood T cell repertoires in COVID-19 (TCRdb year 2020). Study-wide context: The collaborator samples originated in the United States, Italy and Spain and spanned the acute and convalescent phases of COVID-19. The prospective study material was composed of cDNA or gDNA derived from T cells, B-cell-depleted T cells, or PBMCs. Subjects who had been exposed to COVID-19, were actively infected with it, or had recovered from it provided the deeply sampled blood TCRbeta repertoires that made up the dataset. The repertoires were released in a freely available public database meant as a resource for research on the immune response to SARS-CoV-2. Samples were obtained from the ongoing ImmuneRACE study (first 160 participants) and from about 1,300 subjects provided by 6 global collaborators. Nearly every sample came with metadata listing a de-identified subject ID, COVID-19 status, age in years and sex. HLA class I and class II types, where available, came from metadata supplied by the sample provider rather than from assay-based typing. The paper's findings and limits, for the study overall: Clinical and demographic metadata were provided uncurated, with the amount varying by source and participant.

In the prospective study, participants were 18 to 89 years old, resided in about 25 geographic areas of the United States, and were enrolled through a virtual design. Cohort assignment in the prospective study relied on participant-reported clinical history from a screening survey and a study questionnaire. Recovered participants in ImmuneRACE Cohort 3 were defined by two consecutive negative NP/OP PCR tests, clearance by a healthcare professional, or resolution of symptoms. In the prospective study, mobile phlebotomists collected whole blood, serum and a nasopharyngeal or oropharyngeal swab from each participant. Additional blood draws and questionnaires over a 2-month period could optionally be provided by prospective study participants. Prospective study blood samples were shipped either frozen or at room temperature before DNA extraction. TCRbeta CDR3 regions were amplified from genomic DNA by means of the immunoSEQ Assay, a bias-controlled multiplex PCR. The paper's data handling went like this. Within the assay, amplification of reference gene primers was used to estimate how many nucleated cells each sample contained. To quantify the absolute abundance of each unique TCRbeta CDR3 rearrangement, sequence reads were collapsed and filtered. For each sample, productive Simpson clonality was calculated as the square root of Simpson's diversity index across productive rearrangements. TCRdb limited this immuneACCESS table to in-frame rearrangements with V and J called. A share of clones is missing; checked studies link under half to unresolved V genes, and the rest is unexplained. Clonal size and the V and J genes are those of that table, whereas D and trimming came from the DNA. Counted in this sample were fewer than 350,000 clones; approximately 90% of them appeared once. Of the sample, 9.5% is held by the ten largest clones.

This clone turned up a few times. No cognate antigen has been identified for it. No base qualities exist here, and no much larger clone lies one base off it. CDR1 is given as SGHDT and CDR2 as YYEEEE, both from the germline V gene. V has 4 bases trimmed and J has 7 bases trimmed; junction bases matching no gene number 10. The CDR3, from cysteine to phenylalanine, totals 16 residues. Of all the DNA, just the CDR3 is kept, 48 bases in frame from base 1. Sequenced sample: PBMCs or T cells enriched from blood (not recorded which). The chain uses TRBV5-6 and TRBJ1-6, and TRBD1 aligns with 8 junction nucleotides. The sequence was collected from a woman in her thirties or forties who had recovered from COVID-19. The base sequence is TGTGCCAGCAGCCAAAGACAGGGGCGGAGCAATTCACCCCTCCACTTT. The translation is CASSQRQGRSNSPLHF. The full variable domain, with segments outside the CDR3 supplied by the reference TRBV5-6 and TRBJ1-6 proteins, appears as DAGVTQSPTHLIKTRGQQVTLRCSPKSGHDTVSWYQQALGQGPQFIFQYYEEEERQRGNFPDRFSGHQFPNYSSELNVNALLLGDSALYLCASSQRQGRSNSPLHFGNGTRLTVT.